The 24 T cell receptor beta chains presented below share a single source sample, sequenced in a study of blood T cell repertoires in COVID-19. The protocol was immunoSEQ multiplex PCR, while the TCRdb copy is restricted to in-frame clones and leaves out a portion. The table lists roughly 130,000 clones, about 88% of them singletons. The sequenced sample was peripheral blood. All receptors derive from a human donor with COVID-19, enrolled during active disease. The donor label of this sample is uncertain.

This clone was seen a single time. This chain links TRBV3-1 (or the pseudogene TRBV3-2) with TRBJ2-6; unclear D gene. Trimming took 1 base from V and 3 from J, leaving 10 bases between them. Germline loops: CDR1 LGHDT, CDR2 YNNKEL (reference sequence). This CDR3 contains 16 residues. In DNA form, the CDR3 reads TGTGCCAGCAGCCAAGCCTCCCAGGTTGGGGCCAACGTCCTGACTTTC. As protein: CASSQASQVGANVLTF.

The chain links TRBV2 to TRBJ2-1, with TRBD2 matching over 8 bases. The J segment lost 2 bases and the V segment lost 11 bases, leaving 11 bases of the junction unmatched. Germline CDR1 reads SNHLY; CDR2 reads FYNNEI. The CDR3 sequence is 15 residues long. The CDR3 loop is CAGWGTAGAYNEQFF. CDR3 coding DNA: TGTGCCGGGTGGGGAACAGCGGGGGCCTACAATGAGCAGTTCTTC.

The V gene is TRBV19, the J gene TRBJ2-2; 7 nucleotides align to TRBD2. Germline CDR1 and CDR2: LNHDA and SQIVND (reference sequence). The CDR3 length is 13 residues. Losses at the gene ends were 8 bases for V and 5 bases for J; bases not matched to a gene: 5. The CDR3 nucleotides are TGTGCCAGTCCCCGGGGGGAAACCGGGGAGCTGTTTTTT. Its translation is CASPRGETGELFF.

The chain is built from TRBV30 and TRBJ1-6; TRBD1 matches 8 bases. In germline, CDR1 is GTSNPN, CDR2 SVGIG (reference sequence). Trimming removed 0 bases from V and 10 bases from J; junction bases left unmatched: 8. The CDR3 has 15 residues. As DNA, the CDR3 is TGTGCCTGGAGTGTACTGACAGGGGCCGGATCACCCCTCCACTTT. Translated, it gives CAWSVLTGAGSPLHF. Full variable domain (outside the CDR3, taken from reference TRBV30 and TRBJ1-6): SQTIHQWPATLVQPVGSPLSLECTVEGTSNPNLYWYRQAAGRGLQLLFYSVGIGQISSEVPQNLSASRPQDRQFILSSKKLLLSDSGFYLCAWSVLTGAGSPLHFGNGTRLTVT.

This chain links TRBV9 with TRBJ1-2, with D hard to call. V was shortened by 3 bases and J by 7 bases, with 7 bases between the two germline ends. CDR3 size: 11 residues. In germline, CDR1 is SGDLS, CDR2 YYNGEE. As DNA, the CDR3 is TGTGCCAGCAGCGGACCGGGTGGCTACACCTTC. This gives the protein CASSGPGGYTF.

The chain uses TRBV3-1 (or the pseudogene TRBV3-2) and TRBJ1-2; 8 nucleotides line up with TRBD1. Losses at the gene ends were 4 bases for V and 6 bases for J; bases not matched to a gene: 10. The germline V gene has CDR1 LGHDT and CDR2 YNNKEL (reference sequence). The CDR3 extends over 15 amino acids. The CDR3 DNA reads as TGTGCCAGCAGCCCTCCGGGACAGGAAATCCATGGCTACACCTTC. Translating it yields CASSPPGQEIHGYTF.

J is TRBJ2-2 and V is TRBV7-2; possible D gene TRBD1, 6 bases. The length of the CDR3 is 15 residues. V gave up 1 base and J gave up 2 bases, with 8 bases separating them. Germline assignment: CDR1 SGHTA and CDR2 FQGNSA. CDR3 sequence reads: CASSLDRDNTGELFF. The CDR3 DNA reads TGTGCCAGCAGCTTAGACAGGGATAACACCGGGGAGCTGTTTTTT.

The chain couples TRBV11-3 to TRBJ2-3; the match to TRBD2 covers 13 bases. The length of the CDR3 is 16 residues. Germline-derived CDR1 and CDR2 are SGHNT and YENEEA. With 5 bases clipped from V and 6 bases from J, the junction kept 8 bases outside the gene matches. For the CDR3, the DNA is TGTGCCAGCAGCGTAAGGACTAGCGGGGGTGATGATACGCAGTATTTT. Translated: CASSVRTSGGDDTQYF.

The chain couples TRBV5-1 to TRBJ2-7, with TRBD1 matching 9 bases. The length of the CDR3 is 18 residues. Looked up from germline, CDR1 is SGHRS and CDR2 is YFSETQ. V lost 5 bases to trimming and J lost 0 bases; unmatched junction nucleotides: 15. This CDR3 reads CASRFTFSPTGGSYEQYF. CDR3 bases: TGCGCCAGCAGATTTACCTTTTCCCCGACAGGGGGCTCCTACGAGCAGTACTTC.

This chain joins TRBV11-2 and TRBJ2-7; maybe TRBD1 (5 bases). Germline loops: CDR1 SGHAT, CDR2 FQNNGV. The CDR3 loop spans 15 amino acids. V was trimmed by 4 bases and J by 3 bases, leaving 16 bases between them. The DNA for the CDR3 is TGTGCCAGCAGCTCCCTGGACAAGGGAAACTACGAGCAGTACTTC. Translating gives CASSSLDKGNYEQYF.

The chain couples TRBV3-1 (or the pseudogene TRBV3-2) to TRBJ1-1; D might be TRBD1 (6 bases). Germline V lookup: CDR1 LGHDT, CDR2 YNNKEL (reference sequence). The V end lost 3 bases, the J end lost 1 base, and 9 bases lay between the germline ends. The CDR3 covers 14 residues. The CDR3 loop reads CASSHNRENTEAFF. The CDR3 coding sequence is TGTGCCAGCAGCCATAACAGGGAGAACACTGAAGCTTTCTTT.

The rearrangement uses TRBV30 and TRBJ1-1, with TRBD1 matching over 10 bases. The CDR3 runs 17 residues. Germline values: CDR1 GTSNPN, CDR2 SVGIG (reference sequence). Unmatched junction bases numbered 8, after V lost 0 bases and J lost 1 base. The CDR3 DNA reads TGTGCCTGGAGTGTACCTGGGACAGGGGCTTGGAACACTGAAGCTTTCTTT. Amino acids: CAWSVPGTGAWNTEAFF.

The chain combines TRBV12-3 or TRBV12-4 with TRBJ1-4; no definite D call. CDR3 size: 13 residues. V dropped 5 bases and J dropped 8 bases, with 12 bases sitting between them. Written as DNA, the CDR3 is TGTGCCAGCAGTGGCACAGAAGGCGAAAAACTGTTTTTT. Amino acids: CASSGTEGEKLFF.

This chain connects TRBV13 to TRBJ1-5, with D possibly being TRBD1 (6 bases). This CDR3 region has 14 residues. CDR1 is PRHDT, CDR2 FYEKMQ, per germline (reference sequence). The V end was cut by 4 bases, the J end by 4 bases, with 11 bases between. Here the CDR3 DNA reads TGTGCCAGCAGCTCCGGGACAAAAAATCAGCCCCAGCATTTT. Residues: CASSSGTKNQPQHF.

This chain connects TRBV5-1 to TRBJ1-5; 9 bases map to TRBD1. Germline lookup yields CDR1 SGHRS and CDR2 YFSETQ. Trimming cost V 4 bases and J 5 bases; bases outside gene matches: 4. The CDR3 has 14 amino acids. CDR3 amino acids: CASSLGQGDQPQHF. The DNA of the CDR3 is TGCGCCAGCAGCCTGGGACAGGGCGATCAGCCCCAGCATTTT. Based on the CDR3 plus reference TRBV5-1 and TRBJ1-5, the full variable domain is KAGVTQTPRYLIKTRGQQVTLSCSPISGHRSVSWYQQTPGQGLQFLFEYFSETQRNKGNFPGRFSGRQFSNSRSEMNVSTLELGDSALYLCASSLGQGDQPQHFGDGTRLSIL.

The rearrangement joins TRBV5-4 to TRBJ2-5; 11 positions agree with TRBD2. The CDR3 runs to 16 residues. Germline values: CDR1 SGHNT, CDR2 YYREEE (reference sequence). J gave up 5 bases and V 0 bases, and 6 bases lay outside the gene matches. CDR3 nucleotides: TGTGCCAGCAGCTTGGGACTAGCGGGGTCAAGGGAGACCCAGTACTTC. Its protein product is CASSLGLAGSRETQYF.

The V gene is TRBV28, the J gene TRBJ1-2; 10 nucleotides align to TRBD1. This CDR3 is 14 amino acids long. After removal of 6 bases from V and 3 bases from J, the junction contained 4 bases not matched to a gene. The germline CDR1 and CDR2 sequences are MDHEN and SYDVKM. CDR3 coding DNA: TGTGCCAGCAGCTGGACAGGGGGAGACTATGGCTACACCTTC. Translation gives CASSWTGGDYGYTF.

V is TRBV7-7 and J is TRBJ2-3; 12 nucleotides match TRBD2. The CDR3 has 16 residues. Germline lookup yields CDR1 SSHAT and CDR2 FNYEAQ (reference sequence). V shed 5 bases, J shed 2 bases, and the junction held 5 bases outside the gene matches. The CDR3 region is CASSLGLAGTTDTQYF. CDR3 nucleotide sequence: TGTGCCAGCAGCCTAGGACTAGCGGGAACCACAGATACGCAGTATTTT.

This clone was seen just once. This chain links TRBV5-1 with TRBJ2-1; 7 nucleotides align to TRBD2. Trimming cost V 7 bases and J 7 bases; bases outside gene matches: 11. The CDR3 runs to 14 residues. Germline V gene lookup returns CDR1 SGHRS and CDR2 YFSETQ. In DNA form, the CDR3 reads TGCGCCAGCCACAACGTGGCGGGAGTTAATGAGCAGTTCTTC. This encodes CASHNVAGVNEQFF.

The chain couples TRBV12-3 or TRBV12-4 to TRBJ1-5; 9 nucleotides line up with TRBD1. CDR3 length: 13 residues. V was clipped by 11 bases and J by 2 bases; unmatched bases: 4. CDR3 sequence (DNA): TGTGCCTCATGGACAGGGGGCAATCAGCCCCAGCATTTT. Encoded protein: CASWTGGNQPQHF.

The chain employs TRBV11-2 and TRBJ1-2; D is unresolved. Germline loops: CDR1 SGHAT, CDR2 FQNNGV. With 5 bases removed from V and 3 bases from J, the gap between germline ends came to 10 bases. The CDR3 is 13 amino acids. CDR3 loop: CASSMRLDYGYTF. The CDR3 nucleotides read TGTGCCAGCAGCATGAGATTGGACTATGGCTACACCTTC.

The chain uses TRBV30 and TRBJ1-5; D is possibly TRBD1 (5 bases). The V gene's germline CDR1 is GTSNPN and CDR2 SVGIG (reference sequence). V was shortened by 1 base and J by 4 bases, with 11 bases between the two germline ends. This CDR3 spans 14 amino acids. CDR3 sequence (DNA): TGTGCCTGGAGTGAGGCAGGGAGGAATCAGCCCCAGCATTTT. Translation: CAWSEAGRNQPQHF.

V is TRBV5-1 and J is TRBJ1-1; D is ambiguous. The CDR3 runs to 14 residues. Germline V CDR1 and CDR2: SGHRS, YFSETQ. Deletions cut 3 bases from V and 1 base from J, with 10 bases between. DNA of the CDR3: TGCGCCAGCAGCTGGGCGGGTGCGAACACTGAAGCTTTCTTT. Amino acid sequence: CASSWAGANTEAFF.

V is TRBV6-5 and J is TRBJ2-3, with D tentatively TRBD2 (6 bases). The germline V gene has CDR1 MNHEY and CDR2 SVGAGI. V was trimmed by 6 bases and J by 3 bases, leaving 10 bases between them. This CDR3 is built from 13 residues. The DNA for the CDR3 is TGTGCCAGCAGAGCGGAGGGGACAGATACGCAGTATTTT. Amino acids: CASRAEGTDTQYF.